These T cell receptor beta chains were read from a single sample in a study of beta chain features in type 1 diabetes. Measured with immunoSEQ multiplex PCR; TCRdb has only the in-frame clones, and not every one. The sample lists some 700,000 clones, roughly 13% seen once, with roughly 0.022% in the top ten. What was sequenced was naive CD4+ T cells from blood. The receptors come from a man between 18 and 35 years old with type 1 diabetes. The CDR3 runs from the conserved cysteine through the conserved F or W. A D gene is named only where the DNA matches it firmly. Not all rows give a size; the values are once, few, many and, for expanded clones, a class.

few | TRBJ1-3 | TRBD1 | TRBV30 | TGTGCCTGGAGTGTGGCAGGGGGGGGAAACACCATATATTTT | CAWSVAGGGNTIYF
. | TRBJ1-6 | . | TRBV10-3 | TGTGCCATCAGTGACTCCCTAGGATTTAATAATTCACCCCTCCACTTT | CAISDSLGFNNSPLHF
. | TRBJ2-2 | . | TRBV7-2 | TGTGCCAGCAGCTTAGCGGGGCCCACTAGCAGGGGGGAGCTGTTTTTT | CASSLAGPTSRGELFF
. | TRBJ1-2 | . | TRBV10-3 | TGTGCCATCAGTACAGGGACGGGCGGCTACACCTTC | CAISTGTGGYTF
. | TRBJ1-4 | . | TRBV2 | TGTGCCAGCAGTGGGGCAGCAGATGAAAAACTGTTTTTT | CASSGAADEKLFF
few | TRBJ1-1 | . | TRBV30 | TGTGCCTGGAGTCGACAGGTAAACACTGAAGCTTTCTTT | CAWSRQVNTEAFF
few | TRBJ2-7 | TRBD1 | TRBV13 | TGTGCCAGCAGCGGACAGGGGGCGCGGCTCGAGCAGTACTTC | CASSGQGARLEQYF
. | TRBJ2-2 | . | TRBV7-2 | TGTGCCAGCAGCTTACAGGGGACCGGGGAGCTGTTTTTT | CASSLQGTGELFF
. | TRBJ2-7 | . | TRBV18 | TGTGCCAGCTCACCACCGACGTACGAGCAGTACTTC | CASSPPTYEQYF
. | TRBJ1-6 | TRBD1 | TRBV18 | TGTGCCAGCTCACCGGTTCAGGGGGTGGGTTCACCCCTCCACTTT | CASSPVQGVGSPLHF
few | TRBJ2-7 | . | TRBV15 | TGTGCCCCCGGGGCCCTGGGGGAGCAGTACTTC | CAPGALGEQYF
few | TRBJ1-1 | . | TRBV25-1 | TGTGCCAGCAGTGAATATGAGAACACTGAAGCTTTCTTT | CASSEYENTEAFF
. | TRBJ1-1 | TRBD1 | TRBV10-3 | TGTGCCATCAGTGGGGACAGAGGGGGCACTGAAGCTTTCTTT | CAISGDRGGTEAFF
. | TRBJ1-5 | TRBD1 | TRBV6-5 | TGTGCCAGCAGTACTCGACAGGGGATTGATCAGCCCCAGCATTTT | CASSTRQGIDQPQHF
few | TRBJ1-5 | . | TRBV28 | TGTGCCAGCAGCCGAGGTCAGCCCCAGCATTTT | CASSRGQPQHF
. | TRBJ2-3 | . | TRBV18 | TGTGCCAGCTCACCGGACCTCACAGATACGCAGTATTTT | CASSPDLTDTQYF
few | TRBJ1-5 | . | TRBV4-1 | TGCGCCAGCAGCAAACCCCCGGTTACAGGGAACATTCCCCAGCATTTT | CASSKPPVTGNIPQHF
. | TRBJ1-2 | . | TRBV30 | TGTGCCTGGAGTCCCCCCAGGTATGGCTACACCTTC | CAWSPPRYGYTF
few | TRBJ2-7 | . | TRBV30 | TGTGCCTGGAGTGTAGAGGCCTACGAGCAGTACTTC | CAWSVEAYEQYF
few | TRBJ2-3 | . | TRBV13 | TGTGCCAGCAGCTTAAAGGGTGCAGATACGCAGTATTTT | CASSLKGADTQYF
. | TRBJ1-1 | . | TRBV29-1 | TGCAGCGTGGCAGGGACGGAAGCTTTCTTT | CSVAGTEAFF
. | TRBJ1-6 | TRBD1 | TRBV5-4 | TGTGCCAGCAGCTTCGGGACAGTCAATTCACCCCTCCACTTT | CASSFGTVNSPLHF
. | TRBJ2-2 | . | TRBV4-1 | TGCGCCAGCAGCCAAGAGTCGAGAAACACCGGGGAGCTGTTTTTT | CASSQESRNTGELFF
few | TRBJ2-1 | . | TRBV7-9 | TGTGCCGCCGGCCCACCAAGGGGATGGGAGCAGTTCTTC | CAAGPPRGWEQFF
few | TRBJ1-2 | . | TRBV7-9 | TGTGCCAGCAGCTTCCACTATGGCTACACCTTC | CASSFHYGYTF
few | TRBJ1-1 | . | TRBV30 | TGTGCCTGGAGCCACGAGCCCGGGGGCACTGAAGCTTTCTTT | CAWSHEPGGTEAFF
. | TRBJ1-1 | TRBD1 | TRBV9 | TGTGCCAGCAGTATGACAGGGACTGAAGCTTTCTTT | CASSMTGTEAFF
. | TRBJ1-3 | TRBD1 | TRBV13 | TGTGCCAGCAGCTCTGGACAGGCTGGAAACACCATATATTTT | CASSSGQAGNTIYF
few | TRBJ2-3 | . | TRBV30 | TGTGCCTGGAGTGTAGGTGGGGCTGGGGGTACGCAGTATTTT | CAWSVGGAGGTQYF
. | TRBJ1-1 | . | TRBV2 | TGTGCCAGCAGTGTAGGGGACACTGAAGCTTTCTTT | CASSVGDTEAFF